The rows below give T cell receptor beta chains drawn from one sample of a study of blood T cell dynamics during melanoma immunotherapy. The assay was immunoSEQ multiplex PCR, and TCRdb's table has in-frame clones only and misses some. The profile shows about 11,000 clones, around 87% of them singletons. This material consisted of blood, taken from a patient treated with checkpoint blockade. These receptors were obtained from a human donor with melanoma. Both conserved end residues are part of each CDR3. The order of the fields is J gene, clone size, D gene, V gene, CDR3 DNA, CDR3 protein. The D gene is left open where the match is weak. Size is omitted from some rows. Given values are once, few, many or a class for expanded clones.

TRBJ2-2 | . | TRBD2 | TRBV7-8 | TGTGCCAGCAGTACTAGCGGGGGATCGAACACCGGGGAGCTGTTTTTT | CASSTSGGSNTGELFF
TRBJ2-5 | . | . | TRBV7-9 | TGTGCCAGCAGCTTTGGGGTCCAAGAGACCCAGTACTTC | CASSFGVQETQYF
TRBJ2-2 | . | . | TRBV18 | TGTGCCAGCTCACCCCTAGGGGGAGCGCATAACACCGGGGAGCTGTTTTTT | CASSPLGGAHNTGELFF
TRBJ2-3 | . | TRBD1 | TRBV5-1 | TGCGCCAGCAGCATCCCGGGACAGGGCACAGATACGCAGTATTTT | CASSIPGQGTDTQYF
TRBJ2-4 | large | TRBD2 | TRBV9 | TGTGCCAGCAGTGAGGGACTAACGCACATTCAGTACTTC | CASSEGLTHIQYF
TRBJ2-5 | . | TRBD2 | TRBV7-9 | TGTGCCAGCAGCTTAGCCTCGGGGGGGCAGGAGACCCAGTACTTC | CASSLASGGQETQYF
TRBJ1-3 | . | . | TRBV7-8 | TGTGCCAGCAGCTCTACGACAGTCCTCTCTGGAAACACCATATATTTT | CASSSTTVLSGNTIYF
TRBJ2-2 | . | . | TRBV9 | TGTGCCAGCAGCGTAGAGGGGGGTTCCACCGGGGAGCTGTTTTTT | CASSVEGGSTGELFF
TRBJ1-4 | once | . | TRBV15 | TGTGCCACCAGCAGAGATCTCGGCCTCAACAATGAAAAACTGTTTTTT | CATSRDLGLNNEKLFF
TRBJ2-5 | . | . | TRBV2 | TGTGCCAGCAGTCGAATGGGGGGGGCCGGGACCCAGTACTTC | CASSRMGGAGTQYF
TRBJ2-1 | . | TRBD1 | TRBV7-2 | TGTGCCAGCAGCCCCGGGACAGGGGGCAATGAGCAGTTCTTC | CASSPGTGGNEQFF
TRBJ2-1 | . | . | TRBV5-1 | TGCGCCAGCAGCTCCGACACAGATGAGCAGTTCTTC | CASSSDTDEQFF
TRBJ2-1 | . | . | TRBV29-1 | TGCAGCGTTGAGGTTAGCTCCTACAATGAGCAGTTCTTC | CSVEVSSYNEQFF
TRBJ1-4 | . | . | TRBV2 | TGTGCCAGCAGGGCAGTTAATGAAAAACTGTTTTTT | CASRAVNEKLFF
TRBJ2-3 | . | TRBD1 | TRBV19 | TGTGCCAGTAGTTCAGGGACAGGAGGAGATATGAGTACGCAGTATTTT | CASSSGTGGDMSTQYF
TRBJ2-3 | few | . | TRBV7-2 | TGTGCCAGCAGCCCCGGAGCTCGAGGAGATACGCAGTATTTT | CASSPGARGDTQYF
TRBJ1-2 | . | . | TRBV5-4 | TGTGCCAGCAGCTTGGCAGGGTCCTATGGCTACACCTTC | CASSLAGSYGYTF
TRBJ1-1 | . | . | TRBV10-1 | TGCGCCAGCAGCAGGGGTAACACTGAAGCTTTCTTT | CASSRGNTEAFF
TRBJ2-3 | . | . | TRBV7-9 | TGTGCCAGCAGCTCCTCCCGGGGGTCCACAGATACGCAGTATTTT | CASSSSRGSTDTQYF
TRBJ2-3 | . | TRBD2 | TRBV11-2 | TGTGCCAGCAGGACCTACGGGGGGGCCTCAGATACGCAGTATTTT | CASRTYGGASDTQYF
TRBJ1-1 | . | . | TRBV7-2 | TGTGCCAGCAGCCGTATCCCTTCGGGGAACACTGAAGCTTTCTTT | CASSRIPSGNTEAFF
TRBJ2-1 | . | . | TRBV7-2 | TGTGCCAGCAGCTTAGGAGCGGCCTCCTACAATGAGCAGTTCTTC | CASSLGAASYNEQFF
TRBJ1-6 | . | TRBD1 | TRBV18 | TGTGCCAGCTCCCCGGGACAGGTCGATAATTCACCCCTCCACTTT | CASSPGQVDNSPLHF
TRBJ1-6 | once | . | TRBV2 | TGTGCCAGCAATGGACAGAGCTCCTATAATTCACCCCTCCACTTT | CASNGQSSYNSPLHF
TRBJ2-1 | . | TRBD2 | TRBV5-1 | TGCGCCAGCAGCTTCACTAGCGGGTCGGGTGAGCAGTTCTTC | CASSFTSGSGEQFF
TRBJ1-1 | . | . | TRBV4-1 | TGCGCCAGCAGCCCTCTGCAGACTGGACAGTTGACTGAAGCTTTCTTT | CASSPLQTGQLTEAFF
TRBJ1-4 | . | . | TRBV4-1 | TGCGCCAGCAGCCAAGATCGGGGGGGCGCGGAAAAACTGTTTTTT | CASSQDRGGAEKLFF
TRBJ2-5 | . | . | TRBV7-2 | TGTGCCAGCAGCGCAGGGTTGGAGACCCAGTACTTC | CASSAGLETQYF
TRBJ2-4 | . | TRBD2 | TRBV6-8 | TGTGCCAGCACCGGGGGGTTTACCATAAACATTCAGTACTTC | CASTGGFTINIQYF
TRBJ2-3 | . | . | TRBV18 | TGTGCCAGCTCACCCCGTGCTGTTTGGGGGGCGAATACGCAGTATTTT | CASSPRAVWGANTQYF
TRBJ1-2 | . | . | TRBV7-2 | TGTGCCAGCAGCCCAAGTACTAACTATGGCTACACCTTC | CASSPSTNYGYTF
TRBJ2-1 | . | TRBD1 | TRBV15 | TGTGCCACCAGCAGAGCCGCGGCCGGGACAGGCCATTTCGAGCAGTTCTTC | CATSRAAAGTGHFEQFF
TRBJ1-6 | . | . | TRBV9 | TGTGCCAGCAGCGTAGAGGGGGGCCTTAATTCACCCCTCCACTTT | CASSVEGGLNSPLHF
TRBJ2-3 | . | . | TRBV4-3 | TGCGCCAGCAGCCAACGGGGGTTGGGCACAGATACGCAGTATTTT | CASSQRGLGTDTQYF
TRBJ2-1 | . | TRBD2 | TRBV27 | TGTGCCAGCAGTTTTTGGGGGGGATACAATGAGCAGTTCTTC | CASSFWGGYNEQFF
TRBJ2-2 | . | TRBD1 | TRBV12-5 | TGTGCTAGTGGAACCCAGGGGGCAACCTCCAACATCCCCGGGGAGCTGTTTTTT | CASGTQGATSNIPGELFF
TRBJ1-1 | once | . | TRBV7-2 | TGTGCCAGCAGCTTACAGACAGGAATGAACACTGAAGCTTTCTTT | CASSLQTGMNTEAFF
TRBJ2-3 | . | TRBD2 | TRBV6-5 | TGTGCCAGCAGTTACTCCCCCCGGGGGGTCCCAGATACGCAGTATTTT | CASSYSPRGVPDTQYF